The clone carrying this T cell receptor beta chain occurred many times. As yet, its antigen is unknown. The junction had 4 bases not matched to a gene; V was cut back by 4 bases and J by 1 base. The CDR3 is 15 amino acids. From germline, CDR1 is SNHLY and CDR2 FYNNEI. It was RNA transcripts that yielded the amplified TCR beta CDR3 regions. In the first-round RT-PCR of the TCR CDR3, the HTBI primer set was used. TCRdb ran MiXCR on the multiplex PCR reads and lists one entry per CDR3 protein. The sample comprises some 580,000 distinct CDR3 sequences, 16% of which are singletons, and about 3.5% rests with the top ten. This sample was included in a study of T cells in Graves' hyperthyroidism and ophthalmopathy. Points from the study as a whole: It was a median about 7.1 months before onset that the model predicted ophthalmopathy. Blood also contained most expanded thyroid clonotypes above 0.001.

The sequence was collected from a middle-aged woman with Graves' ophthalmopathy. The chain recombines TRBV2 with TRBJ2-5; 9 nucleotides match TRBD1. The specimen sequenced was blood. The CDR3 DNA sequence: TGTGCCAGCAGTGGGGACAGGGATCCCCAAGAGACCCAGTACTTC. This codes for CASSGDRDPQETQYF.